This TCR beta chain appears in the sequencing data of a study of OX40 agonist ivuxolimab in advanced cancers. The study, taken as a whole, reports: Both blood CD4+ and CD8+ T cells showed clonal growth by week 6 at 0.1 to 3.0 mg/kg.

Notes on this clone: Its target is unknown. This sample also contains other DNA sequences that code for the same CDR3.

Germline assignment: CDR1 SGHRS and CDR2 YFSETQ. With 5 bases removed from V and 7 bases from J, the gap between germline ends came to 8 bases. This CDR3 spans 11 amino acids. Sequencing was performed with immunoSEQ multiplex PCR; in TCRdb, only in-frame clones are kept and a portion is missing. This table holds approximately 59,000 clones, roughly four fifths found once. This sequence joins TRBV5-1 and TRBJ2-3; D is ambiguous. This receptor was taken from an adult with an advanced solid tumor such as melanoma, head and neck, liver or kidney cancer. The material sequenced was CD4+ or CD8+ T cells sorted from blood, taken in a trial of the OX40 agonist ivuxolimab. Written as DNA, the CDR3 is TGCGCCAGCAGTTTACAGAATACGCAGTATTTT. Protein: CASSLQNTQYF.